Detailed here is one TCR beta chain. Through a sample-barcoded 5' primer and a J-beta primer mix, a second PCR was run for about 6 to 12 cycles. Each CDR3 protein is one row after TCRdb ran MiXCR on the 5' RACE reads. Here the sample spans about 800,000 distinct CDR3 sequences, around 25% being singletons. These data are taken from a study of blood T cells in healthy people across ages. Germline loops: CDR1 MDHEN, CDR2 SYDVKM. The CDR3 has 14 amino acids. Another study also made use of these data, one on T cells of mothers and their children.

This chain uses TRBV28 with TRBJ2-7, with 9 bases identical to TRBD1. The DNA end is more similar to TRBJ2-5, so the J call may be wrong. The sample taken for sequencing was blood. This TCR came from a boy aged 5-17 years in good health. CDR3 sequence reads: CASSTGGEAETQYF. In nucleotides, the CDR3 is TGTGCCAGCAGTACAGGGGGCGAAGCGGAGACCCAGTACTTC.